This T cell receptor beta chain was recorded in a study of STAT5B mutations in CD4+ large granular lymphocyte leukemia. Findings and limits, study-wide: About 26% of private leukemic clonotypes occurred rarely in other patients' non-leukemic repertoires.

This clone was recorded once. As yet, its antigen is unknown. Generated by immunoSEQ multiplex PCR, the TCRdb table keeps only in-frame clones and is missing some. This sample carries about 30,000 clones, 75% to 85% of them seen once, and the ten largest clones take roughly 1.9%. Sequenced material: CD4+ T cells from blood buffy coats. This TCR was recovered from a human donor in good health.

This CDR3 reads CASSSRTGKTEAFF. In DNA, the CDR3 is TGTGCCAGCAGCTCCAGGACAGGGAAAACTGAAGCTTTCTTT. The rearrangement links TRBV9 to TRBJ1-1; TRBD1 matches at 8 bases. Germline V gives CDR1 SGDLS, CDR2 YYNGEE. This CDR3 spans 14 amino acids. J gave up 5 bases and V 4 bases, and 7 bases lay outside the gene matches.